The 15 T cell receptor beta chains below all came from one sample that was sequenced in a study of T cell responses to AZD1222 COVID-19 vaccine. Sequencing used immunoSEQ multiplex PCR; TCRdb keeps in-frame clones, though not all of them. Of about 140,000 clones in the sample, 92% were seen once. Sample: peripheral blood, taken 28 days after the second AZD1222 dose. The receptor set was obtained from an adult who received the AZD1222 COVID-19 vaccine.

The CDR3 spells CASAVRGVNEKLFF. The CDR3 DNA sequence: TGTGCCAGCGCCGTCAGGGGCGTTAATGAAAAACTGTTTTTT. This chain links TRBV2 with TRBJ1-4; possibly TRBD1 for D (6 bases). From germline, CDR1 is SNHLY and CDR2 FYNNEI. The CDR3 extends over 14 amino acids. V lost 8 bases, J lost 4 bases, and 14 bases lay in between.

Here the CDR3 reads CASSLYGDSPSGYTF. The CDR3 DNA is TGTGCCAGCAGCCTATACGGGGACTCACCGTCGGGCTACACCTTC. This chain uses TRBV5-4 with TRBJ1-2; perhaps TRBD1 as D (5 bases). CDR1 is SGHNT and CDR2 is YYREEE in the germline V gene (reference sequence). The CDR3 has 15 residues. Trimming removed 4 bases at V and 8 bases at J, with 21 bases between.

This chain connects TRBV7-3 to TRBJ2-1, with 8 bases aligning to TRBD2. Germline CDR1 reads SGHTA; CDR2 reads FQGTGA. V trimming: 2 bases; J trimming: 4 bases; junction bases outside the gene matches: 10. The CDR3 runs 17 residues. The CDR3 spells CASSLGYTSGPYNEQFF. The CDR3 DNA reads as TGTGCCAGCAGCTTAGGTTATACTAGCGGCCCTTACAATGAGCAGTTCTTC.

This chain joins TRBV28 and TRBJ1-1, with D perhaps matching TRBD1 (5 bases). Germline CDR1 is MDHEN and CDR2 is SYDVKM. This CDR3 spans 12 amino acids. Trimming took 8 bases from V and 0 from J, leaving 7 bases between them. CDR3 sequence: CASSQVNTEAFF. The CDR3, as DNA: TGTGCCAGCTCACAGGTGAACACTGAAGCTTTCTTT.

This chain uses TRBV28 with TRBJ2-7, with TRBD1 as a possible D gene (7 bases). This CDR3 has 19 amino acids. Germline values: CDR1 MDHEN, CDR2 SYDVKM. V lost 4 bases, J lost 2 bases, and 27 bases lay in between. DNA for the CDR3: TGTGCCAGCAGTTCCCCAATGCGCGCGGGACAGATCCTCGCCTACGAGCAGTACTTC. Protein product: CASSSPMRAGQILAYEQYF.

V is TRBV28 and J is TRBJ1-4; D unclear. The CDR3 has 12 amino acids. Germline V gives CDR1 MDHEN, CDR2 SYDVKM. V dropped 7 bases and J dropped 8 bases, with 11 bases sitting between them. In nucleotides, the CDR3 is TGTGCCAGCACTCAAGCGGGGGAAAAACTGTTTTTT. It yields the protein CASTQAGEKLFF.

This clone was seen only once. CDR3 sequence reads: CASNGRGNQPQHF. DNA of the CDR3: TGTGCCAGTAATGGCAGGGGCAATCAGCCCCAGCATTTT. The chain combines TRBV19 with TRBJ1-5; possible D gene TRBD1, 5 bases. Per the germline V gene, CDR1 is LNHDA and CDR2 is SQIVND (reference sequence). This CDR3 has 13 residues. Trimming removed 7 bases from V and 2 bases from J, with 9 bases in between.

The chain couples TRBV10-2 to TRBJ1-1; the D is unclear. With 6 bases removed from V and 2 bases from J, the gap between germline ends came to 7 bases. Germline V gives CDR1 WSHSY, CDR2 SAAADI. The CDR3 runs 12 residues. The CDR3 nucleotides are TGCGCCAGCAGCTCCTTTAACACTGAAGCTTTCTTT. This encodes CASSSFNTEAFF.

V is TRBV28 and J is TRBJ1-2; weak D call: TRBD1 (6 bases). In germline, CDR1 is MDHEN, CDR2 SYDVKM. The CDR3 sequence is 15 residues long. V shed 6 bases and J shed 0 bases, with 14 bases lying between them. The CDR3 region is CASSRPTGSNYGYTF. The CDR3 nucleotides are TGTGCCAGCAGCCGGCCTACAGGGTCTAACTATGGCTACACCTTC.

The chain uses TRBV12-5 and TRBJ1-3, with no clear D. Germline V gene lookup returns CDR1 LGHNT and CDR2 FRNRAP. The CDR3 sequence is 14 residues long. V lost 7 bases and J 5 bases, leaving 15 bases between the germline ends. The CDR3: CASAQETRRNTIYF. In nucleotides, the CDR3 is TGTGCTAGTGCTCAGGAGACGAGGAGAAACACCATATATTTT.

This clone occurred a few times. The chain employs TRBV19 and TRBJ1-1; D not resolved. CDR1 and CDR2 from the germline V gene are LNHDA and SQIVND (reference sequence). The V gene lost 7 bases and the J gene lost 4 bases, with 16 bases spanning the gap. CDR3 length: 14 residues. CDR3 nucleotide sequence: TGTGCCAGTAATAAAGGCCGTCGGGTCACTGAAGCTTTCTTT. Encoded protein: CASNKGRRVTEAFF.

This clone was detected a few times. The rearrangement uses TRBV9 and TRBJ2-7, with D perhaps matching TRBD1 (5 bases). Germline CDR1 SGDLS, CDR2 YYNGEE. The CDR3 totals 15 residues. V shed 7 bases and J shed 1 base, with 18 bases lying between them. The chain's CDR3 is CASATGMSESYEQYF. CDR3 in DNA: TGTGCCAGCGCCACAGGAATGAGCGAGTCCTACGAGCAGTACTTC.

V and J are TRBV6-2 or TRBV6-3 and TRBJ1-1, with D hard to call. V was trimmed by 6 bases and J by 4 bases, leaving 15 bases between them. Per germline, CDR1 MNHEY and CDR2 SVGEGT. CDR3 size: 14 residues. CDR3 in amino acids: CASSKSRMTTEAFF. CDR3 nucleotides: TGTGCCAGCAGCAAATCCAGGATGACCACTGAAGCTTTCTTT.

This chain uses TRBV6-4 with TRBJ2-1, with D perhaps being TRBD1 or TRBD2 (5 bases each). Germline V gene lookup returns CDR1 MRHNA and CDR2 SNTAGT. The CDR3 is made up of 14 amino acids. V lost 5 bases, J lost 5 bases, and 13 bases lay in between. The CDR3 DNA reads as TGTGCCAGCAGTAGGGACCCAAGCGACAATGAGCAGTTCTTC. Translated: CASSRDPSDNEQFF.

CDR3 nucleotides: TGTGCCAGCAGCTTAGATCCAGGGACTCCTCCCGGGGAGCTGTTTTTT. It is translated as CASSLDPGTPPGELFF. The rearrangement uses TRBV11-2 and TRBJ2-2, with D possibly matching TRBD2 (6 bases). V was cut by 0 bases and J by 6 bases, with 14 bases left in between. Looked up from germline, CDR1 is SGHAT and CDR2 is FQNNGV. CDR3 size: 16 residues.